The TCR beta chain described here comes from a study of blood T cells in healthy people across ages. PBMCs numbering at least 6 million were isolated per sample. Combining a sample-barcoded 5' primer with a J-beta primer mix, a second PCR ran for roughly 7 to 12 cycles. TCRdb used MiXCR to reprocess the 5' RACE reads, holding one entry per CDR3 protein. The table lists 1.8 million or so distinct CDR3 sequences, about 39% of them singletons. Germline CDR1 is SGHNT and CDR2 is YENEEA. V was shortened by 5 bases and J by 11 bases, with 21 bases between the two germline ends. The CDR3 loop spans 14 amino acids.

Sequenced input: blood. The clonotype comes from a human donor in good health. The genes are TRBV11-3 and TRBJ2-5; a weak D match, TRBD1 (6 bases). As DNA, the CDR3 is TGTGCCAGCAGCCCGTACAGGGAATTGGGAGAGCAGTACTTC. Translating it yields CASSPYRELGEQYF.